Shown below are 20 T cell receptor beta chains from a single sample sequenced in a study of blood T cells in healthy people across ages. Next came a second PCR, run for about 7 to 12 cycles, which used a sample-barcoded 5' primer along with a J-beta primer mix. TCRdb analysed the 5' RACE reads with MiXCR anew, one entry per CDR3 protein. This table holds about 640,000 distinct CDR3 sequences, about 54% found once. Source material: blood. The receptors derive from a man in his fifties or sixties in good health.

The V and J genes are TRBV5-1 and TRBJ2-4; TRBD2 matches 13 bases. The closer fit of TRBJ2-7 to the DNA end suggests the J call may be wrong. The CDR3 runs to 16 residues. CDR1 and CDR2 (germline): SGHRS, YFSETQ. The CDR3 spells CASSLTSGGAIHEQYF. The CDR3 bases are TGCGCCAGCAGCTTGACTAGCGGGGGGGCCATCCACGAGCAGTACTTC.

The V and J genes are TRBV5-1 and TRBJ2-7, with 11 bases fitting TRBD2. The DNA end is a closer match to TRBJ2-5, so the J assignment may be wrong. The CDR3 runs 16 residues. Germline assignment: CDR1 SGHRS and CDR2 YFSETQ. CDR3 bases: TGCGCCAGCACCTTCATGAATAGCGGGGGGGCGGAGACCCAGTACTTC. This codes for CASTFMNSGGAETQYF.

The chain couples TRBV10-3 to TRBJ2-7, with D possibly called TRBD1 or TRBD2 (5 bases each). V was pared by 2 bases and J by 11 bases, with 19 bases between. This CDR3 has 14 residues. Looked up from germline, CDR1 is ENHRY and CDR2 is SYGVKD. The CDR3 loop is CAISEPNGRGTEYF. CDR3 nucleotides: TGTGCCATCAGTGAGCCGAACGGCCGGGGCACGGAGTACTTC.

As regards this clonotype: The junction and the germline gene differ at one end; a read error may be behind it. The V gene is TRBV7-9, the J gene TRBJ2-5; 7 nucleotides agree with TRBD1. From germline, CDR1 is SEHNR and CDR2 FQNEAQ (reference sequence). The CDR3 extends over 14 amino acids. The CDR3: CVSSLGGQTETQYF. The CDR3 DNA is TGTGTCAGCAGCTTAGGGGGACAGACAGAGACCCAGTACTTC.

This chain links TRBV3-1 with TRBJ2-4; 10 positions match TRBD2. The J call may be mistaken, given a closer DNA end match to TRBJ2-7. Germline V gene lookup returns CDR1 LGHDT and CDR2 YNNKEL (reference sequence). The CDR3 has 14 amino acids. CDR3 loop: CASSQGRTSGEQYF. The CDR3 DNA follows: TGTGCCAGCAGCCAAGGTAGGACTAGCGGCGAGCAGTACTTC.

The chain uses TRBV5-1 and TRBJ2-5; TRBD2 matches at 12 bases. Trimming cost V 3 bases and J 1 base; bases outside gene matches: 4. This CDR3 has 16 amino acids. Looked up from germline, CDR1 is SGHRS and CDR2 is YFSETQ. DNA for the CDR3: TGCGCCAGCAGCTCGGGGACTAGCGGGCTCCAAGAGACCCAGTACTTC. Translating it yields CASSSGTSGLQETQYF.

Concerning this clonotype itself: At one end the junction does not follow the germline gene, possibly because of a read error. The chain is built from TRBV29-1 and TRBJ2-1; TRBD2 aligns across 10 bases. The CDR3 length is 14 residues. Germline V lookup: CDR1 SQVTM, CDR2 ANQGSEA. The CDR3 is CSVGGLAHYKEQFF. CDR3 sequence (DNA): TGCAGCGTTGGGGGACTAGCGCACTACAAAGAGCAGTTCTTC.

The V call is TRBV20-1, the J call TRBJ2-3, with TRBD1 as a possible D gene (6 bases). With 6 bases removed from V and 3 bases from J, the gap between germline ends came to 16 bases. The CDR3 totals 14 residues. The germline CDR1 and CDR2 sequences are DFQATT and SNEGSKA (reference sequence). CDR3 amino acids: CSANIITGTDTQYF. The CDR3 DNA sequence: TGCAGTGCAAATATAATCACAGGGACAGATACGCAGTATTTT.

This clonotype has more than one count but fewer than ten. The V call is TRBV7-9, the J call TRBJ2-4; D ambiguous. Trimming shortened V by 3 bases and J by 9 bases, and 9 bases separated the two germline ends. The CDR3 is 12 amino acids. The germline CDR1 and CDR2 sequences are SEHNR and FQNEAQ (reference sequence). The CDR3 sequence is CASSFDHGIQYF. CDR3 coding DNA: TGTGCCAGCAGCTTCGACCACGGCATTCAGTACTTC.

This sequence joins TRBV11-2 and TRBJ2-7; maybe TRBD1 (5 bases). CDR3 size: 18 residues. Germline-derived CDR1 and CDR2 are SGHAT and FQNNGV. Deletions cut 5 bases from V and 3 bases from J, with 26 bases between. CDR3 in DNA: TGTGCCAGCAGCAGCACAGGTGCCAAACCCCCAAACCGCTACGAGCAGTACTTC. Translation gives CASSSTGAKPPNRYEQYF.

V gene TRBV11-2 combines with J gene TRBJ1-6; a weak D match, TRBD1 (5 bases). This CDR3 contains 14 residues. Trimming took 3 bases from V and 8 from J, leaving 11 bases between them. From germline, CDR1 is SGHAT and CDR2 FQNNGV. CDR3 bases: TGTGCCAGCAGCTTCTGGGAGGGGCATTCACCCCTCCACTTT. This gives the protein CASSFWEGHSPLHF.

The CDR3 DNA is TGTGCCAGCAGGGTAGTGAACACTGAAGCTTTCTTT. Amino acids: CASRVVNTEAFF. This chain links TRBV6-1 with TRBJ1-1; no definite D call. The CDR3 spans 12 residues. Trimming shortened V by 6 bases and J by 0 bases, and 5 bases separated the two germline ends. Germline V gives CDR1 MNHNS, CDR2 SASEGT.

The V gene is TRBV20-1, the J gene TRBJ1-4; weak D call: TRBD1 (5 bases). The CDR3 runs to 15 residues. The germline V and J ends were trimmed by 1 base and 1 base, with 10 bases remaining between them. CDR1 and CDR2 from the germline V gene are DFQATT and SNEGSKA (reference sequence). The DNA of the CDR3 is TGCAGTGCTAGAGTCCAGGGTGGAACTAATGAAAAACTGTTTTTT. As protein: CSARVQGGTNEKLFF.

This chain links TRBV5-1 with TRBJ1-1; possible D gene TRBD1, 6 bases. Germline CDR1 is SGHRS and CDR2 is YFSETQ. The V end was cut by 6 bases, the J end by 0 bases, with 12 bases between. CDR3 size: 14 residues. The DNA for the CDR3 is TGCGCCAGCAAACGGGACATTATGAACACTGAAGCTTTCTTT. Translating gives CASKRDIMNTEAFF. Based on the CDR3 plus reference TRBV5-1 and TRBJ1-1, the full variable domain is KAGVTQTPRYLIKTRGQQVTLSCSPISGHRSVSWYQQTPGQGLQFLFEYFSETQRNKGNFPGRFSGRQFSNSRSEMNVSTLELGDSALYLCASKRDIMNTEAFFGQGTRLTVV.

The rearrangement uses TRBV7-9 and TRBJ2-1, with TRBD1 identical over 7 bases. V gave up 5 bases and J gave up 14 bases; unmatched junction bases: 9. Per germline, CDR1 SEHNR and CDR2 FQNEAQ (reference sequence). The CDR3 has 12 amino acids. In DNA form, the CDR3 reads TGTGCCAGCAGCAACCACAGGGGTCATAAGTTCTTC. It translates to CASSNHRGHKFF.

The chain carries TRBV27 and TRBJ2-5; tentatively, D is TRBD1 (5 bases). CDR1 MNHEY and CDR2 SMNVEV come from the germline V gene (reference sequence). This CDR3 comprises 13 residues. V lost 10 bases and J lost 2, with 14 bases in between. The CDR3 loop is CATGRTRQETQYF. DNA of the CDR3: TGTGCCACCGGACGGACAAGACAAGAGACCCAGTACTTC.

This clonotype turned up a few times. The chain employs TRBV20-1 and TRBJ1-1; 8 bases align to TRBD1. Germline CDR1 reads DFQATT; CDR2 reads SNEGSKA (reference sequence). The CDR3 consists of 16 residues. The junction had 13 bases not matched to a gene; V was cut back by 6 bases and J by 1 base. CDR3 coding DNA: TGCAGTGCAGGCCGTAACAGGGGGTCGGAGAACACTGAAGCTTTCTTT. It yields the protein CSAGRNRGSENTEAFF.

With respect to this clonotype: A read error may account for a junction end that differs from germline. The gene calls are TRBV5-5 and TRBJ2-4; tentatively, D is TRBD2 (6 bases). The CDR3 contains 15 residues. Germline CDR1 is SGHKS and CDR2 is YYEKEE (reference sequence). The CDR3 protein is CASSLEPLAKNTQYF. The CDR3 nucleotides read TGTGCCAGCAGCTTGGAGCCACTAGCCAAAAACACTCAGTACTTC.

J is TRBJ2-1 and V is TRBV28; D gene uncertain. Germline V lookup: CDR1 MDHEN, CDR2 SYDVKM. The CDR3 totals 15 residues. The V end lost 5 bases, the J end lost 0 bases, and 11 bases lay between the germline ends. CDR3: CASSRTVFSYNEQFF. For the CDR3, the DNA is TGTGCCAGCAGTCGAACAGTTTTCTCCTACAATGAGCAGTTCTTC.

The chain carries TRBV10-3 and TRBJ2-5, with D perhaps matching TRBD1 (5 bases). V was cut by 10 bases and J by 5 bases, with 17 bases left in between. The CDR3 length is 13 residues. The germline V gene encodes CDR1 ENHRY and CDR2 SYGVKD. The CDR3 spells CATVARAGETQYF. As DNA, the CDR3 is TGTGCCACAGTAGCCCGCGCAGGGGAGACCCAGTACTTC.